The clone carrying this TCR beta chain was seen a handful of times. Its target is not known. The PCR made use of 60 Vbeta and 13 Jbeta primers. Sequenced by immunoSEQ multiplex PCR; TCRdb stores in-frame clones only, minus some. The repertoire holds about 190,000 clones, with about 13% as singletons. The sample originates from a study of cytomegalovirus exposure and HLA in healthy donors. Whole-study results and caveats: The analysis excluded some indistinguishable V segments, including TRBV6-2 and TRBV6-3.

CDR1 and CDR2 (germline): WSHSY, SAAADI. The CDR3 sequence is 15 residues long. Trimming took off 6 bases at V and 0 bases at J, with 12 bases between the two ends. Sequences were obtained from PBMCs. This TCR derives from a man in his fifties in good health and CMV-seropositive. The chain combines TRBV10-2 with TRBJ1-5; tentatively, D is TRBD1 (6 bases). CDR3 DNA sequence: TGCGCCAGCAGGGCGGGGGCTTATAGCAATCAGCCCCAGCATTTT. It specifies CASRAGAYSNQPQHF.